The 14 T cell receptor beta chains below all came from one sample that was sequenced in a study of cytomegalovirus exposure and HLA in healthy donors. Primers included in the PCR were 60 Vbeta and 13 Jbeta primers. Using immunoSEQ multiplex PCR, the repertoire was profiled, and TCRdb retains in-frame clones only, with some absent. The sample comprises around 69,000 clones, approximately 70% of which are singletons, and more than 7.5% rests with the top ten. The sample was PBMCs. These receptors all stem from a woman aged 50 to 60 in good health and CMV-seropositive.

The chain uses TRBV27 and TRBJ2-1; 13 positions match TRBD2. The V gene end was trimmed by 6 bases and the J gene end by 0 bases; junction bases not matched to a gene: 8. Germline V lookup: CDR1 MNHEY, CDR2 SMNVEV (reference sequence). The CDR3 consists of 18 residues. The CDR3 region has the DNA TGTGCCAGCAGATATCCGACTAGCGGGGGGAGCTCCTACAATGAGCAGTTCTTC. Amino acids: CASRYPTSGGSSYNEQFF.

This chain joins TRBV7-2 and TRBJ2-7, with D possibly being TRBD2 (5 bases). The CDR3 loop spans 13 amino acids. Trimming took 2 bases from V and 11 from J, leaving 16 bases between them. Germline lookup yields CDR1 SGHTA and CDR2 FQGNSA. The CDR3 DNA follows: TGTGCCAGCAGCTTAAAGGCGGGTGCCCTAAAGTACTTC. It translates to CASSLKAGALKYF.

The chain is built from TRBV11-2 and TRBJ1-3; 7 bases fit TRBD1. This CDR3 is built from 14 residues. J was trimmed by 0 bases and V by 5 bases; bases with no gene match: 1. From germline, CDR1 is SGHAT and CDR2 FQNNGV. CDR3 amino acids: CASSQGGSGNTIYF. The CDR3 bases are TGTGCCAGCAGCCAGGGGGGCTCTGGAAACACCATATATTTT.

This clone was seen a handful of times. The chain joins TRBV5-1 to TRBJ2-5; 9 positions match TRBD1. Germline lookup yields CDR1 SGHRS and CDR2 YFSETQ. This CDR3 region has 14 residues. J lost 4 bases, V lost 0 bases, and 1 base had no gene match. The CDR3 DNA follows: TGCGCCAGCAGCTTGGGACAGGGGGTAGAGACCCAGTACTTC. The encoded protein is CASSLGQGVETQYF. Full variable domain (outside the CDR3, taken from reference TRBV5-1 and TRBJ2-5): KAGVTQTPRYLIKTRGQQVTLSCSPISGHRSVSWYQQTPGQGLQFLFEYFSETQRNKGNFPGRFSGRQFSNSRSEMNVSTLELGDSALYLCASSLGQGVETQYFGPGTRLLVL.

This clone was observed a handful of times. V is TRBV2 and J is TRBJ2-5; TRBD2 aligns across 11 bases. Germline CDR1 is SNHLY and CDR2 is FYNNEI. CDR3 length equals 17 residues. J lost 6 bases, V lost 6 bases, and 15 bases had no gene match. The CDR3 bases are TGTGCCAGCAGGGCTACTAGCGGGGGAGCGTGGTGGCAGACCCAGTACTTC. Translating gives CASRATSGGAWWQTQYF.

The CDR3 nucleotides read TGCGCCAGCAGCTTGGGACAGGACAATCAGCCCCAGCATTTT. Its protein product is CASSLGQDNQPQHF. The chain couples TRBV5-1 to TRBJ1-5; a possible D gene is TRBD1 (6 bases). The ends were cut back, 0 bases at V and 3 bases at J, with 7 bases in the middle. CDR1 SGHRS and CDR2 YFSETQ come from the germline V gene. CDR3 length equals 14 residues.

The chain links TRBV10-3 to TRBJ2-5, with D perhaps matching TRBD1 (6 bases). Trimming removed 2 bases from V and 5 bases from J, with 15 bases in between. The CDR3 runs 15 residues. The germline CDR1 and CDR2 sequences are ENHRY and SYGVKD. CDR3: CAISETGTGGETQYF. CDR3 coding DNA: TGTGCCATCAGTGAGACAGGGACGGGTGGGGAGACCCAGTACTTC.

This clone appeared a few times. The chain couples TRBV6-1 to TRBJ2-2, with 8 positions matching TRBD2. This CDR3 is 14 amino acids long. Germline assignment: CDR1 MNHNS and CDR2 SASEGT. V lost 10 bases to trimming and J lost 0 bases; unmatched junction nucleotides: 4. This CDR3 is CATLAEANTGELFF. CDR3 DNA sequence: TGTGCCACACTAGCGGAGGCGAACACCGGGGAGCTGTTTTTT.

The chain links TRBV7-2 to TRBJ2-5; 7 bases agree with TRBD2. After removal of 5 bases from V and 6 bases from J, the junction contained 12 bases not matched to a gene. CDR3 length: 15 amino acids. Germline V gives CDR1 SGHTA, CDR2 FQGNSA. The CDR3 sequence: CASSPLGEGPQTQYF. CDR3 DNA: TGTGCCAGCAGCCCCTTGGGGGAGGGCCCGCAGACCCAGTACTTC. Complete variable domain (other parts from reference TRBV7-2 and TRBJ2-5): GAGVSQSPSNKVTEKGKDVELRCDPISGHTALYWYRQSLGQGLEFLIYFQGNSAPDKSGLPSDRFSAERTGGSVSTLTIQRTQQEDSAVYLCASSPLGEGPQTQYFGPGTRLLVL.

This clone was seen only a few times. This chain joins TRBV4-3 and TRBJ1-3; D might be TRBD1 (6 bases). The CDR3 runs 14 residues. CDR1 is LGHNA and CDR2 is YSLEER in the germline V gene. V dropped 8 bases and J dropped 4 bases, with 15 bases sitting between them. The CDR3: CASAAGAGGNTIYF. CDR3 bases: TGCGCCAGCGCGGCGGGGGCGGGAGGAAACACCATATATTTT.

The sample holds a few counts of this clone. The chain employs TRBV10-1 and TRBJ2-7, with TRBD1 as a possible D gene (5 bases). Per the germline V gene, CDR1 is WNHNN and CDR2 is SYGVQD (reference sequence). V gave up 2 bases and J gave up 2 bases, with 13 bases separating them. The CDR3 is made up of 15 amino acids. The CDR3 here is CASSEGAGLPYEQYF. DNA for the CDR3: TGCGCCAGCAGTGAGGGCGCAGGGTTACCCTACGAGCAGTACTTC.

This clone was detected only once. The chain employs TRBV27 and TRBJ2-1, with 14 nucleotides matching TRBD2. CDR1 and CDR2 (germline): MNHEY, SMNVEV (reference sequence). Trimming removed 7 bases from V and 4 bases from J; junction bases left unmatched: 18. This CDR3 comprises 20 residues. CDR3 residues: CASNPGGTSGSNVGYNEQFF. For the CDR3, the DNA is TGTGCCAGCAATCCAGGCGGGACTAGCGGGAGCAATGTGGGATACAATGAGCAGTTCTTC.

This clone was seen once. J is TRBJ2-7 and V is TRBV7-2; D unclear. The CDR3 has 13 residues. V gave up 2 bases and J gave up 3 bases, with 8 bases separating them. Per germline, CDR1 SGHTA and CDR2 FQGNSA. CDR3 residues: CASSLPQIYEQYF. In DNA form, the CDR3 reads TGTGCCAGCAGCTTACCACAGATCTACGAGCAGTACTTC.

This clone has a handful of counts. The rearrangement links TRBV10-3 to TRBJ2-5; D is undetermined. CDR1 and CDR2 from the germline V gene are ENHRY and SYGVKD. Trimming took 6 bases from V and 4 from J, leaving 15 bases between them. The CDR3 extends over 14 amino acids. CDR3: CAISAIPEAETQYF. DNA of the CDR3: TGTGCCATCAGCGCCATCCCCGAGGCAGAGACCCAGTACTTC.